This T cell receptor beta chain was recorded in a study of blood T cells in healthy people across ages. Regarding the study as a whole: Strong correlation existed between TCR beta diversity and naive T cell percentage.

Peripheral blood from each donor was collected in a volume of roughly 9.2 milliliters. Extracted total RNA amounted to at least 6 micrograms for each sample. A sample-barcoded 5' primer and a J-beta primer mix were used in a second PCR of roughly 7 to 12 cycles. TCRdb called the 5' RACE reads again in MiXCR, with one record for every CDR3 protein. The sample lists some 760,000 distinct CDR3 sequences; about 25% were seen once. Regarding this clonotype: Its antigen is not identified.

These data are also associated with another study on T cells of mothers and their children.

The sample was blood. The TCR originated in a boy aged 5-17 years in good health.

The CDR3 protein is CSAPRGLAGNDRHEQYF. CDR3 nucleotide sequence: TGCAGTGCCCCCCGAGGCCTAGCGGGTAATGATCGGCACGAGCAGTACTTC. The chain uses TRBV20-1 and TRBJ2-7, with 8 bases matching TRBD2. In germline, CDR1 is DFQATT, CDR2 SNEGSKA (reference sequence). Trimming cost V 6 bases and J 5 bases; bases outside gene matches: 21. The CDR3 sequence is 17 residues long.